The 25 T cell receptor beta chains given below trace back to one sample, sequenced in a study of blood T cell repertoires in COVID-19. Libraries were prepared by immunoSEQ multiplex PCR; TCRdb keeps only in-frame clonotypes and omits some of them. The profile shows roughly 330,000 clones, about 82% of them singletons. The material sequenced was peripheral blood. These receptors were taken from a woman aged 45-59 years with acute or convalescent COVID-19.

This clone showed up just once. The V and J genes are TRBV5-1 and TRBJ2-1, with 10 bases that match TRBD2. Germline CDR1 and CDR2: SGHRS and YFSETQ. V trimming: 6 bases; J trimming: 6 bases; junction bases outside the gene matches: 6. This CDR3 has 14 residues. As DNA, the CDR3 is TGCGCCAGCAACCTAGCGGGGGTGCTCAATGAGCAGTTCTTC. It translates to CASNLAGVLNEQFF.

The chain combines TRBV10-3 with TRBJ1-2; 8 nucleotides align to TRBD1. Per the germline V gene, CDR1 is ENHRY and CDR2 is SYGVKD. The CDR3 sequence is 14 residues long. Trimming at V came to 6 bases and at J to 1 base, leaving 4 bases not matched to a gene. This CDR3 reads CAIRRDRNNYGYTF. The DNA of the CDR3 is TGTGCCATCAGGAGGGACAGGAATAACTATGGCTACACCTTC.

The CDR3 here is CASSQMREDEQFF. CDR3 DNA sequence: TGTGCCAGCAGCCAAATGCGGGAAGATGAGCAGTTCTTC. The chain joins TRBV3-1 (or the pseudogene TRBV3-2) to TRBJ2-1; possibly TRBD2 for D (6 bases). The germline V gene has CDR1 LGHDT and CDR2 YNNKEL (reference sequence). Trimming stripped 2 bases from V and 8 bases from J, with 10 bases between. CDR3 length: 13 amino acids.

The chain carries TRBV7-6 and TRBJ2-7; TRBD1 might be the D (6 bases). Germline V gene sequence: CDR1 SGHVS, CDR2 FNYEAQ. Trimming took 1 base from V and 1 from J, leaving 14 bases between them. This CDR3 comprises 16 residues. The CDR3 nucleotides read TGTGCCAGCAGCTTAGATCTGGGTCAGGGGTCCTACGAGCAGTACTTC. It codes for CASSLDLGQGSYEQYF.

The CDR3 DNA follows: TGTGCCAGCAGCTTAACGTCGGGACAGAAAACCTACGAGCAGTACTTC. This codes for CASSLTSGQKTYEQYF. This rearrangement joins TRBV7-3 to TRBJ2-7; 7 bases are a match to TRBD1. Unmatched junction bases numbered 7, after V lost 0 bases and J lost 2 bases. The CDR3 is 16 residues long. Germline V gene lookup returns CDR1 SGHTA and CDR2 FQGTGA.

This clone showed up just once. V is TRBV5-1 and J is TRBJ1-4, with D possibly being TRBD1 (6 bases). Germline-derived CDR1 and CDR2 are SGHRS and YFSETQ. Trimming left V 6 bases short and J 6 bases short, with 18 bases between. The CDR3 is made up of 15 amino acids. The CDR3 loop reads CASKGLGAPDEKLFF. In nucleotides, the CDR3 is TGCGCCAGCAAGGGGCTGGGGGCCCCGGATGAAAAACTGTTTTTT.

This clone was detected once. The V gene is TRBV6-5, the J gene TRBJ1-2; 7 bases are a match to TRBD1. The germline V gene encodes CDR1 MNHEY and CDR2 SVGAGI. The CDR3 contains 14 residues. The V and J ends lost 6 bases and 1 base, in that order; junction bases with no gene match: 5. CDR3 in amino acids: CASRSTGINYGYTF. The CDR3 region has the DNA TGTGCCAGCAGGTCGACAGGGATTAACTATGGCTACACCTTC.

The chain's CDR3 is CASSQYRDYGYTF. As DNA, the CDR3 is TGTGCCAGCAGCCAATACAGGGATTATGGCTACACCTTC. The chain carries TRBV7-2 and TRBJ1-2; maybe TRBD1 (6 bases). CDR3 length: 13 amino acids. From germline, CDR1 is SGHTA and CDR2 FQGNSA. Between the trimmed V and J ends, which lost 5 bases and 5 bases, there was a span of 12 bases.

The chain couples TRBV19 to TRBJ1-3; D ambiguous. CDR3 size: 13 residues. Trimming left V 8 bases short and J 0 bases short, with 8 bases between. Germline CDR1 and CDR2: LNHDA and SQIVND (reference sequence). The CDR3 loop is CASERSSGNTIYF. The DNA for the CDR3 is TGTGCCAGTGAGAGAAGCTCTGGAAACACCATATATTTT.

The chain joins TRBV7-2 to TRBJ2-5, with 8 bases fitting TRBD1. This CDR3 has 16 residues. V shed 1 base and J 5 bases; nucleotides not matched to a gene: 9. Germline CDR1 and CDR2: SGHTA and FQGNSA. CDR3 in amino acids: CASSLGVRGRGETQYF. For the CDR3, the DNA is TGTGCCAGCAGCTTAGGGGTCAGGGGGCGAGGTGAGACCCAGTACTTC.

The chain employs TRBV4-2 and TRBJ1-2, with D hard to call. Per germline, CDR1 LGHNA and CDR2 YNFKEQ. The germline V and J ends were trimmed by 0 bases and 4 bases, with 12 bases remaining between them. This CDR3 has 15 amino acids. The CDR3 DNA reads TGTGCCAGCAGCCAAGATTTGGCTCGGGGCTATGGCTACACCTTC. Its protein product is CASSQDLARGYGYTF.

V and J are TRBV5-1 and TRBJ2-1, with TRBD1 identical over 7 bases. The CDR3 loop spans 17 amino acids. Losses at the gene ends were 4 bases for V and 0 bases for J; bases not matched to a gene: 10. Germline assignment: CDR1 SGHRS and CDR2 YFSETQ. The CDR3 region has the DNA TGCGCCAGCAGCAAGACGACAGGGTGGAGCTCCTACAATGAGCAGTTCTTC. Translating it yields CASSKTTGWSSYNEQFF.

This clone occurred once. The V and J genes are TRBV4-1 and TRBJ1-1, with D possibly TRBD1 on 6 matching bases. The CDR3 extends over 16 amino acids. With 5 bases removed from V and 2 bases from J, the gap between germline ends came to 18 bases. Germline assignment: CDR1 MGHRA and CDR2 YSYEKL. CDR3 sequence reads: CASSVPAGTPNTEAFF. CDR3 in DNA: TGCGCCAGCAGCGTTCCAGCCGGGACACCCAACACTGAAGCTTTCTTT.

This chain joins TRBV5-4 and TRBJ1-3; D unclear. Germline-derived CDR1 and CDR2 are SGHNT and YYREEE (reference sequence). The CDR3 contains 15 residues. The V gene lost 0 bases and the J gene lost 6 bases, with 13 bases spanning the gap. The CDR3 nucleotides read TGTGCCAGCAGCTTGGAAGCGGGTTTTAAAAACACCATATATTTT. Protein sequence: CASSLEAGFKNTIYF. Based on the CDR3 plus reference TRBV5-4 and TRBJ1-3, the full variable domain is ETGVTQSPTHLIKTRGQQVTLRCSSQSGHNTVSWYQQALGQGPQFIFQYYREEENGRGNFPPRFSGLQFPNYSSELNVNALELDDSALYLCASSLEAGFKNTIYFGEGSWLTVV.

The CDR3 nucleotides are TGTGCCAGCAGGAGGGGACAGAGCACAGATACGCAGTATTTT. Its translation is CASRRGQSTDTQYF. This chain links TRBV28 with TRBJ2-3; TRBD1 agrees at 7 bases. From germline, CDR1 is MDHEN and CDR2 SYDVKM. The CDR3 covers 14 residues. The V segment lost 6 bases and the J segment 0 bases; nucleotides outside the gene matches: 3.

The chain joins TRBV12-3 or TRBV12-4 to TRBJ2-7; D is unresolved. The CDR3 is made up of 13 amino acids. V was pared by 2 bases and J by 5 bases, with 10 bases between. CDR3 loop: CASSLWATNEQYF. CDR3 bases: TGTGCCAGCAGTTTATGGGCTACAAACGAGCAGTACTTC.

This clone was seen a handful of times. The genes are TRBV27 and TRBJ2-7; tentatively, D is TRBD1 (5 bases). This CDR3 comprises 13 residues. Germline assignment: CDR1 MNHEY and CDR2 SMNVEV (reference sequence). V gave up 7 bases and J gave up 4 bases, with 14 bases separating them. CDR3 bases: TGTGCCAGCATGAGACAGCTCCCATACGAGCAGTACTTC. This sequence encodes CASMRQLPYEQYF.

The chain uses TRBV7-3 and TRBJ1-1; D might be TRBD1 (5 bases). The length of the CDR3 is 14 residues. Per germline, CDR1 SGHTA and CDR2 FQGTGA. V gave up 3 bases and J gave up 5 bases, with 13 bases separating them. CDR3 amino acids: CASSFGPGKTEAFF. The CDR3 DNA is TGTGCCAGCAGCTTTGGGCCAGGGAAGACTGAAGCTTTCTTT.

This chain uses TRBV7-9 with TRBJ2-6; the D gene is possibly TRBD1 (7 bases). The CDR3 has 14 amino acids. The V and J ends lost 8 bases and 3 bases respectively, with 11 bases between them. The germline gives CDR1 SEHNR, CDR2 FQNEAQ (reference sequence). The CDR3 DNA reads TGTGCCAGCGACAGGGAGGATGGGGCCAACGTCCTGACTTTC. Translated, it gives CASDREDGANVLTF.

This clone appeared once. V and J are TRBV19 and TRBJ1-1, with 8 positions matching TRBD1. This CDR3 is built from 13 residues. Losses at the gene ends were 4 bases for V and 4 bases for J; bases not matched to a gene: 2. Germline lookup yields CDR1 LNHDA and CDR2 SQIVND (reference sequence). The CDR3 bases are TGTGCCAGTAGTAATACAGGGGGCACTGAAGCTTTCTTT. Its translation: CASSNTGGTEAFF.

The genes are TRBV7-2 and TRBJ1-4, with a weak D call TRBD1 (5 bases). This CDR3 contains 17 residues. V dropped 5 bases and J dropped 8 bases, with 24 bases sitting between them. CDR1 is SGHTA, CDR2 FQGNSA, per germline. DNA for the CDR3: TGTGCCAGCAGCCCGCTACCCACGGGACTCGGCGGGGAAAAACTGTTTTTT. Its translation: CASSPLPTGLGGEKLFF.

This chain joins TRBV6-2 or TRBV6-3 and TRBJ2-1, with 9 bases lining up with TRBD2. Trimming cost V 6 bases and J 8 bases; bases outside gene matches: 17. This CDR3 is built from 17 residues. The germline gives CDR1 MNHEY, CDR2 SVGEGT. CDR3 loop: CASRPVIGLATSDEQFF. The CDR3 DNA is TGTGCCAGCAGGCCTGTGATAGGACTAGCGACATCGGATGAGCAGTTCTTC.

A single count supports this clone. The rearrangement uses TRBV5-5 and TRBJ1-5; tentative D call: TRBD1 (5 bases). Trimming stripped 3 bases from V and 0 bases from J, with 10 bases between. This CDR3 has 15 residues. Germline loops: CDR1 SGHKS, CDR2 YYEKEE (reference sequence). As DNA, the CDR3 is TGTGCCAGCAGCTCGCTAGGGGATAGCAATCAGCCCCAGCATTTT. Encoded protein: CASSSLGDSNQPQHF.

CDR3 region: CASGSGTGGGETQYF. The CDR3 DNA reads TGTGCTAGTGGTTCGGGGACAGGGGGCGGAGAGACCCAGTACTTC. The gene calls are TRBV12-5 and TRBJ2-5; 12 bases map to TRBD1. The germline gives CDR1 LGHNT, CDR2 FRNRAP. With 4 bases clipped from V and 4 bases from J, the junction kept 4 bases outside the gene matches. This CDR3 comprises 15 residues.

This chain uses TRBV5-4 with TRBJ2-1; 14 nucleotides match TRBD2. V shed 0 bases, J shed 7 bases, and the junction held 3 bases outside the gene matches. Germline V CDR1 and CDR2: SGHNT, YYREEE (reference sequence). CDR3 length equals 16 residues. The chain's CDR3 is CASSLGGLAGDNEQFF. CDR3 nucleotides: TGTGCCAGCAGCTTGGGGGGACTAGCGGGAGATAATGAGCAGTTCTTC.